This T cell receptor beta chain emerged from a study of blood T cell repertoires in COVID-19. The germline V and J ends were trimmed by 4 bases and 4 bases, with 24 bases remaining between them. CDR3 length: 17 amino acids. Germline CDR1 reads SGHRS; CDR2 reads YFSETQ. Original methodology: Using reference gene primer amplification, nucleated cell counts were estimated. Repertoires were generated with immunoSEQ multiplex PCR, while TCRdb's copy carries only in-frame clones and drops some. The DNA was the basis for D and trimming; V, J and clone size are from that table. The sample includes about 350,000 clones, less than 90% seen only once; the top ten take approximately 0.99%.

Material: PBMCs or T cells enriched from blood (not recorded which). This receptor was taken from a woman younger than 45 who had recovered from COVID-19. The chain couples TRBV5-1 to TRBJ2-7; D is unresolved. The CDR3 here is CASSLTSVAQVPYEQYF. DNA of the CDR3: TGCGCCAGCAGCCTGACCTCGGTAGCCCAAGTCCCTTACGAGCAGTACTTC.